A single sample gave rise to the 32 T cell receptor beta chains below, sequenced in a study of cytomegalovirus exposure and HLA in healthy donors listed by TCRdb under 2017. Libraries were built with the immunoSEQ multiplex PCR assay. For the multiplex PCR, a mixture combining 60 forward primers for TCR Vbeta segments and 13 reverse primers for TCR Jbeta segments was used. Drawn from immuneACCESS, this table holds only the in-frame rearrangements with V and J called that TCRdb kept. Clones are partly lost; checked studies trace under half to an unresolved V gene and leave the rest unexplained. The sample yields some 150,000 clones; around 70% were counted once. The top ten clonotypes cover approximately 2.3% of the sample. The source material was PBMCs. The receptors were gathered from a man aged 25 to 40 in good health and CMV-seronegative.

V and J are TRBV2 and TRBJ1-3, with D hard to call. The CDR3 consists of 14 residues. V dropped 3 bases and J dropped 4 bases, with 10 bases sitting between them. Germline CDR1 and CDR2: SNHLY and FYNNEI. This CDR3 reads CASSDTLVGNTIYF. CDR3 in DNA: TGTGCCAGCAGTGACACCTTAGTCGGAAACACCATATATTTT.

The rearrangement links TRBV5-1 to TRBJ2-3, with TRBD2 matching over 7 bases. Germline CDR1 reads SGHRS; CDR2 reads YFSETQ. V shed 1 base and J 1 base; nucleotides not matched to a gene: 6. This CDR3 comprises 16 residues. CDR3 DNA: TGCGCCAGCAGCTTGTATGAGCGGGGAGGCACAGATACGCAGTATTTT. Its protein is CASSLYERGGTDTQYF.

This clone was counted between two and nine times. The V call is TRBV15, the J call TRBJ1-1; 7 nucleotides align to TRBD1. Germline V lookup: CDR1 LNHNV, CDR2 YYDKDF (reference sequence). The CDR3 totals 17 residues. Trimming took 3 bases from V and 0 from J; bases not matched to a gene: 10. The CDR3 spells CATSRWDSQGMNTEAFF. The CDR3 nucleotides read TGTGCCACCAGCAGGTGGGACAGCCAGGGGATGAACACTGAAGCTTTCTTT. Variable domain in full (rest from reference TRBV15 and TRBJ1-1): DAMVIQNPRYQVTQFGKPVTLSCSQTLNHNVMYWYQQKSSQAPKLLFHYYDKDFNNEADTPDNFQSRRPNTSFCFLDIRSPGLGDTAMYLCATSRWDSQGMNTEAFFGQGTRLTVV.

The CDR3 DNA reads as TGTGCCAGCAGGGCAGGGTTTCACGGGGAGCTGTTTTTT. This encodes CASRAGFHGELFF. This chain joins TRBV6-4 and TRBJ2-2, with a tentative D call TRBD1 (5 bases). CDR1 and CDR2 (germline): MRHNA, SNTAGT. The CDR3 covers 13 residues. V lost 6 bases and J 7 bases, leaving 12 bases between the germline ends.

CDR3 residues: CASSFPGTGELFF. The CDR3 DNA reads as TGTGCCAGCAGCTTTCCGGGGACCGGGGAGCTGTTTTTT. V is TRBV7-7 and J is TRBJ2-2; D is perhaps TRBD2 (5 bases). V was trimmed by 3 bases and J by 5 bases, leaving 7 bases between them. Germline V gene sequence: CDR1 SSHAT, CDR2 FNYEAQ (reference sequence). The CDR3 extends over 13 amino acids.

As for this clone: The conserved closing phenylalanine or tryptophan is absent in this CDR3, likely reflecting a read error. DNA for the CDR3: TGCGCCAGCAGCGAGGGACATGCCTACTACGAGCAGTACCTC. This codes for CASSEGHAYYEQYL. The chain recombines TRBV5-1 with TRBJ2-7; perhaps TRBD1 as D (6 bases). Germline CDR1 SGHRS, CDR2 YFSETQ. CDR3 length: 14 amino acids. Between the trimmed V and J ends, which lost 4 bases and 3 bases, there was a span of 14 bases.

The rearrangement uses TRBV7-9 and TRBJ2-2; weak D call: TRBD2 (6 bases). Germline assignment: CDR1 SEHNR and CDR2 FQNEAQ (reference sequence). V lost 10 bases to trimming and J lost 5 bases, with 17 bases between them. This CDR3 has 14 amino acids. The CDR3 spells CATNWGLLTGELFF. Here the CDR3 DNA reads TGTGCCACCAACTGGGGACTGTTGACCGGGGAGCTGTTTTTT.

V gene TRBV6-5 combines with J gene TRBJ2-7, with D possibly TRBD1 on 5 matching bases. Germline CDR1 is MNHEY and CDR2 is SVGAGI. The CDR3 sequence is 14 residues long. The V end was cut by 6 bases, the J end by 0 bases, with 12 bases between. In DNA, the CDR3 is TGTGCCAGCAGACATGACAGCCTCTCCTACGAGCAGTACTTC. Protein sequence: CASRHDSLSYEQYF.

A remark on this clone: A junction end diverges from the germline sequence, so it may reflect a read error. The chain employs TRBV2 and TRBJ1-2; D is unclear. The germline CDR1 and CDR2 sequences are SNHLY and FYNNEI. The CDR3 has 15 residues. As DNA, the CDR3 is TGTGCCAGCAGCCTCAGAAGAGCGGACCTCTATGGCTACCCCTTC. Translating it yields CASSLRRADLYGYPF.

This clone was observed a single time. The junction and the germline gene differ at one end; a read error may be behind it. The rearrangement uses TRBV5-1 and TRBJ1-2; D unresolved. The CDR3 totals 14 residues. The germline gives CDR1 SGHRS, CDR2 YFSETQ. This chain's CDR3 is CASSLAGSDYGYPF. CDR3 nucleotides: TGCGCCAGCAGCTTGGCGGGGTCTGACTATGGCTACCCCTTC.

V and J are TRBV13 and TRBJ2-7; D is perhaps TRBD1 (5 bases). The CDR3 sequence is 13 residues long. V gave up 5 bases and J gave up 4 bases, with 12 bases separating them. Germline CDR1 is PRHDT and CDR2 is FYEKMQ (reference sequence). The CDR3 DNA reads TGTGCCAGCAGCCTGAGACAGAAATACGAGCAGTACTTC. Translation gives CASSLRQKYEQYF.

V gene TRBV6-6 combines with J gene TRBJ1-1; D remains unclear. Germline V gives CDR1 MNHNY, CDR2 SVGAGI (reference sequence). This CDR3 has 14 amino acids. V gave up 0 bases and J gave up 1 base, with 6 bases separating them. CDR3 region: CASSYSQENTEAFF. CDR3 bases: TGTGCCAGCAGTTACTCTCAGGAGAACACTGAAGCTTTCTTT.

The rearrangement links TRBV5-1 to TRBJ2-5, with D possibly being TRBD2 (5 bases). CDR3 length: 15 amino acids. Trimming cost V 5 bases and J 2 bases, with 16 bases left between them. Germline V gives CDR1 SGHRS, CDR2 YFSETQ. The CDR3 DNA sequence: TGCGCCAGCAGAACTCTAGGACGGGATCAAGAGACCCAGTACTTC. Encoded protein: CASRTLGRDQETQYF.

The V call is TRBV9, the J call TRBJ1-1, with 9 nucleotides matching TRBD1. This CDR3 has 15 residues. Germline values: CDR1 SGDLS, CDR2 YYNGEE. The V gene end was trimmed by 4 bases and the J gene end by 3 bases; junction bases not matched to a gene: 7. The CDR3 here is CASSPTTGGYTEAFF. The CDR3 nucleotides read TGTGCCAGCAGCCCTACGACAGGGGGGTACACTGAAGCTTTCTTT.

The rearrangement joins TRBV6-1 to TRBJ1-1; 10 nucleotides line up with TRBD1. The CDR3 contains 17 residues. CDR1 is MNHNS, CDR2 SASEGT, per germline. V lost 3 bases to trimming and J lost 0 bases; unmatched junction nucleotides: 7. DNA of the CDR3: TGTGCCAGCAGTGACGAGGACAGGGGGTCGATGAACACTGAAGCTTTCTTT. As protein: CASSDEDRGSMNTEAFF.

The rearrangement uses TRBV7-9 and TRBJ2-7; 8 nucleotides align to TRBD1. The CDR3 covers 15 residues. Germline V gives CDR1 SEHNR, CDR2 FQNEAQ (reference sequence). Trimming removed 1 base from V and 0 bases from J; junction bases left unmatched: 2. CDR3 nucleotide sequence: TGTGCCAGCAGCTTAGAAACAGGGGGCTCCTACGAGCAGTACTTC. Amino acid sequence: CASSLETGGSYEQYF.

This rearrangement joins TRBV29-1 to TRBJ2-5; a possible D gene is TRBD1 (6 bases). The germline CDR1 and CDR2 sequences are SQVTM and ANQGSEA. This CDR3 is built from 13 residues. The V end lost 6 bases, the J end lost 3 bases, and 14 bases lay between the germline ends. CDR3 in amino acids: CSVGTTAKETQYF. CDR3 nucleotides: TGCAGCGTCGGGACAACAGCAAAAGAGACCCAGTACTTC.

The chain combines TRBV28 with TRBJ2-7; D ambiguous. CDR3 size: 14 residues. In germline, CDR1 is MDHEN, CDR2 SYDVKM. Trimming removed 6 bases at V and 6 bases at J, with 18 bases between. The CDR3 reads CASSLNFLGSEQYF. The CDR3 coding sequence is TGTGCCAGCAGCCTTAATTTTCTAGGATCCGAGCAGTACTTC.

The chain carries TRBV21-1 and TRBJ1-5; the table's D call, TRBD1, was not checked against the DNA. TRBV21-1 is classified as a pseudogene. This CDR3 contains 16 residues. CDR3 in amino acids: CASSKGRTGGDQPQHF. The DNA for the CDR3 is TGTGCCAGCAGCAAAGGACGGACAGGGGGCGACCAGCCCCAGCATTTT.

In DNA, the CDR3 is TGCGCCAGCAGCCGACAGGGGAGTATGGACACCGGGGAGCTGTTTTTT. Its translation: CASSRQGSMDTGELFF. V usage is TRBV5-1 and J usage is TRBJ2-2, with 8 bases identical to TRBD1. Losses at the gene ends were 4 bases for V and 3 bases for J; bases not matched to a gene: 8. Germline V CDR1 and CDR2: SGHRS, YFSETQ. This CDR3 comprises 16 residues.

This chain uses TRBV10-3 with TRBJ2-2, with 7 nucleotides matching TRBD2. CDR1 ENHRY and CDR2 SYGVKD come from the germline V gene. This CDR3 contains 17 residues. J was trimmed by 4 bases and V by 0 bases; bases with no gene match: 8. DNA of the CDR3: TGTGCCATCAGTGAGTCGAATTGGCGGGGGACCACCGGGGAGCTGTTTTTT. Its protein product is CAISESNWRGTTGELFF.

The CDR3 reads CASSLHWGADTQYF. The CDR3, as DNA: TGTGCCAGCAGCCTCCACTGGGGGGCAGATACGCAGTATTTT. The chain joins TRBV14 to TRBJ2-3; TRBD2 is a possible D gene (6 bases). Germline V lookup: CDR1 SGHDN, CDR2 FVKESK. The V and J ends lost 4 bases and 4 bases respectively, with 12 bases between them. This CDR3 is 14 amino acids long.

This rearrangement joins TRBV19 to TRBJ2-1, with 7 bases lining up with TRBD2. The ends lost 7 bases at V and 7 bases at J; junction bases unmatched: 10. From germline, CDR1 is LNHDA and CDR2 SQIVND (reference sequence). There are 14 residues in the CDR3. CDR3 sequence reads: CASNSWGGENEQFF. For the CDR3, the DNA is TGTGCCAGTAATTCGTGGGGAGGGGAAAATGAGCAGTTCTTC.

This chain uses TRBV29-1 with TRBJ1-1; 7 bases align to TRBD1. CDR1 SQVTM and CDR2 ANQGSEA come from the germline V gene. The V segment lost 7 bases and the J segment 2 bases; nucleotides outside the gene matches: 7. The CDR3 has 13 residues. CDR3 sequence reads: CSARAGGNTEAFF. The CDR3 DNA reads TGCAGCGCCAGAGCAGGGGGAAACACTGAAGCTTTCTTT.

This chain joins TRBV2 and TRBJ1-5, with D hard to call. The germline CDR1 and CDR2 sequences are SNHLY and FYNNEI. CDR3 length equals 14 residues. Between the trimmed V and J ends, which lost 5 bases and 4 bases, there was a span of 12 bases. The CDR3 reads CASSLALRNQPQHF. The CDR3 nucleotides are TGTGCCAGCAGTCTCGCTCTCAGGAATCAGCCCCAGCATTTT.

The chain joins TRBV29-1 to TRBJ2-2; 12 bases match TRBD1. The germline gives CDR1 SQVTM, CDR2 ANQGSEA. With 6 bases clipped from V and 4 bases from J, the junction kept 9 bases outside the gene matches. The CDR3 totals 16 residues. CDR3 bases: TGCAGCGTCCCTCTAATGGGACAGGGGGCCACCGGGGAGCTGTTTTTT. The encoded protein is CSVPLMGQGATGELFF.

A note on this clone: One junction end disagrees with the germline gene, perhaps due to a read error. The gene calls are TRBV7-9 and TRBJ1-1, with a possible D match to TRBD1 (6 bases). The CDR3 is 14 amino acids. Germline V lookup: CDR1 SEHNR, CDR2 FQNEAQ (reference sequence). The CDR3 DNA sequence: TGTGCCAGCAACTTAGGGGGGCTAGACACTGAAGCTTTCTTT. Translated: CASNLGGLDTEAFF.

This clone was recorded once. The chain links TRBV6-5 to TRBJ2-7, with TRBD1 as a possible D gene (6 bases). The germline V and J ends were trimmed by 4 bases and 7 bases, with 20 bases remaining between them. The CDR3 extends over 15 amino acids. Germline V lookup: CDR1 MNHEY, CDR2 SVGAGI. The chain's CDR3 is CASSLSQQGVGEQYF. The DNA of the CDR3 is TGTGCCAGCAGTTTGTCTCAACAGGGCGTGGGAGAGCAGTACTTC.

The genes are TRBV6-1 and TRBJ1-4; 10 bases agree with TRBD1. The germline gives CDR1 MNHNS, CDR2 SASEGT. After removal of 2 bases from V and 2 bases from J, the junction contained 8 bases not matched to a gene. The CDR3 loop spans 18 amino acids. Written as DNA, the CDR3 is TGTGCCAGCAGTGAAAATCCGGGACAGGGGTTGACTAATGAAAAACTGTTTTTT. This sequence encodes CASSENPGQGLTNEKLFF.

V is TRBV2 and J is TRBJ2-3, with a weak D call TRBD2 (6 bases). In germline, CDR1 is SNHLY, CDR2 FYNNEI. V shed 6 bases and J shed 3 bases, with 13 bases lying between them. CDR3 size: 14 residues. CDR3 coding DNA: TGTGCCAGCAGGGCGGGACTCCCTACAGATACGCAGTATTTT. Translated: CASRAGLPTDTQYF. Full variable domain (remainder filled in from reference TRBV2 and TRBJ2-3): EPEVTQTPSHQVTQMGQEVILRCVPISNHLYFYWYRQILGQKVEFLVSFYNNEISEKSEIFDDQFSVERPDGSNFTLKIRSTKLEDSAMYFCASRAGLPTDTQYFGPGTRLTVL.

The rearrangement links TRBV5-1 to TRBJ2-4, with D possibly being TRBD2 (5 bases). Trimming pared 3 bases from V and 6 bases from J, leaving 19 bases between. The germline V gene encodes CDR1 SGHRS and CDR2 YFSETQ. This CDR3 region has 16 residues. The CDR3: CASSWPPGSSGNIQYF. DNA of the CDR3: TGCGCCAGCAGCTGGCCACCGGGGTCCTCGGGAAACATTCAGTACTTC.

Of note for this clone: A junction boundary mismatches the germline segment, possibly from a read error. V gene TRBV4-1 combines with J gene TRBJ2-1; 7 bases are shared with TRBD1. Germline-derived CDR1 and CDR2 are MGHRA and YSYEKL. The CDR3 runs 16 residues. This CDR3 reads CASSEEEGALYNEQFF. The DNA of the CDR3 is TGCGCCAGCAGCGAAGAAGAGGGGGCCCTCTACAATGAGCAGTTCTTC.